This TCR beta chain is from a study of blood T cell repertoires in COVID-19. Study context: Specimens from acute and convalescent COVID-19 originated in the United States, Italy and Spain. In each case, the material was cDNA or gDNA derived from T cells, B-cell-depleted T cells, or PBMCs.

Losses at the gene ends were 6 bases for V and 4 bases for J; bases not matched to a gene: 7. Germline CDR1 and CDR2: MDHEN and SYDVKM. The CDR3 contains 15 residues. As handled by the study authors: Researchers report that nucleated cell counts were estimated from reference gene primer amplification. Some clones are missing from TCRdb's copy, which holds only in-frame ones; the method was immunoSEQ multiplex PCR. V, J and clone size derive from that table, while D and trimming were established from the DNA sequence. The sample includes about 250,000 clones, roughly four fifths seen only once; the top ten take more than 7%.

Sequencing was carried out using peripheral blood. The chain joins TRBV28 to TRBJ2-1, with 9 bases matching TRBD2. The receptor was isolated from a man older than 75 with acute or convalescent COVID-19. CDR3 in amino acids: CASSSPAGGYNEQFF. CDR3 in DNA: TGTGCCAGCAGCTCCCCAGCGGGGGGTTACAATGAGCAGTTCTTC. The full variable domain, its missing parts supplied by reference TRBV28 and TRBJ2-1, is DVKVTQSSRYLVKRTGEKVFLECVQDMDHENMFWYRQDPGLGLRLIYFSYDVKMKEKGDIPEGYSVSREKKERFSLILESASTNQTSMYLCASSSPAGGYNEQFFGPGTRLTVL.